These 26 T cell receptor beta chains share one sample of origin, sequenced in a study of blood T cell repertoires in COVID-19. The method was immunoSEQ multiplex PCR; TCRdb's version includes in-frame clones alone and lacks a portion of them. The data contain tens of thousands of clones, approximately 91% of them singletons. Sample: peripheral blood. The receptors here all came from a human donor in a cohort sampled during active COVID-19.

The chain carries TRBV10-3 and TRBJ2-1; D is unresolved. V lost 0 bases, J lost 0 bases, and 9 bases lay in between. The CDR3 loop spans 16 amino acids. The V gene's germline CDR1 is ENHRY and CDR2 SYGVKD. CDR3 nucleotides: TGTGCCATCAGTGAGTCTATCAAGAGCTCCTACAATGAGCAGTTCTTC. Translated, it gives CAISESIKSSYNEQFF.

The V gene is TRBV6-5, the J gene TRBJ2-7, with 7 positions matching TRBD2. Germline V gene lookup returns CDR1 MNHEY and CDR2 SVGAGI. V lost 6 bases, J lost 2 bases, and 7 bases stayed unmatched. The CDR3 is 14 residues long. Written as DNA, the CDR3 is TGTGCCAGCAGCTGGGAGGGGAAGGCCTACGAGCAGTACTTC. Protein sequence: CASSWEGKAYEQYF.

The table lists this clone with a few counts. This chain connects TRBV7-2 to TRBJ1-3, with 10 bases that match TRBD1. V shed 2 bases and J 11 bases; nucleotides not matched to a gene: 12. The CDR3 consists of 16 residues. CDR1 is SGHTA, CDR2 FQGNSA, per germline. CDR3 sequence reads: CASSLWIGTGDSSIYF. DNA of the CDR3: TGTGCCAGCAGCTTATGGATCGGGACAGGGGACTCTTCCATATATTTT.

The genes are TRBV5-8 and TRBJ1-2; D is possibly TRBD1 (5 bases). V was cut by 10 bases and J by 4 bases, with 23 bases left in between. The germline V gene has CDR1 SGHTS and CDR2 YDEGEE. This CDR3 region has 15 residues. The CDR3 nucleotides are TGTGCCGGGCCGGGACTCCCGAAGGGAGGCTATGGCTACACCTTC. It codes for CAGPGLPKGGYGYTF. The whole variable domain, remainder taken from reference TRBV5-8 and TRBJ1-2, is EAGVTQSPTHLIKTRGQQATLRCSPISGHTSVYWYQQALGLGLQFLLWYDEGEERNRGNFPPRFSGRQFPNYSSELNVNALELEDSALYLCAGPGLPKGGYGYTFGSGTRLTVV.

The CDR3 DNA is TGTGCCAGCAGCATCGACATTCAGGGGCCTGGAAACACCATATATTTT. Translated: CASSIDIQGPGNTIYF. The chain combines TRBV21-1 with TRBJ1-3; TRBD1 is the table's D call, not checked against the DNA. TRBV21-1 constitutes a pseudogene. The CDR3 runs 16 residues.

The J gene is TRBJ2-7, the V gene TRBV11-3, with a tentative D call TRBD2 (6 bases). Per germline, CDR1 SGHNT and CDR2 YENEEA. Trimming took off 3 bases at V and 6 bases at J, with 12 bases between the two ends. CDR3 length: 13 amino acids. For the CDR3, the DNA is TGTGCCAGCAGCTTTGGGCAGGGAGGCGAGCAGTACTTC. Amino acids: CASSFGQGGEQYF.

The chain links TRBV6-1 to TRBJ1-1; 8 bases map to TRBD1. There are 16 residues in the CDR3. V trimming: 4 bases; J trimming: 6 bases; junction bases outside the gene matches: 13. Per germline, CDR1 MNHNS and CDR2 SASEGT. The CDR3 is CASSGGYQGAWPEAFF. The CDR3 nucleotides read TGTGCCAGCAGTGGGGGGTACCAGGGGGCTTGGCCTGAAGCTTTCTTT.

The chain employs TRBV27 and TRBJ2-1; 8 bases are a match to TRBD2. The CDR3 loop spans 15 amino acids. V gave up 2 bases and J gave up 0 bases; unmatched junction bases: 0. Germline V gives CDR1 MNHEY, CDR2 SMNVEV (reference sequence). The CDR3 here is CASSLTSGSYNEQFF. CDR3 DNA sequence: TGTGCCAGCAGTTTAACTAGCGGCTCCTACAATGAGCAGTTCTTC.

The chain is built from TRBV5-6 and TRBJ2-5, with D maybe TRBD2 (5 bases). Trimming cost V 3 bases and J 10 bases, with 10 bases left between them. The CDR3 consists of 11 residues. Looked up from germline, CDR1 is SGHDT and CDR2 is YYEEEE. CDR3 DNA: TGTGCCAGCAGCTCGCTGGGAGACCAGTACTTC. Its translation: CASSSLGDQYF.

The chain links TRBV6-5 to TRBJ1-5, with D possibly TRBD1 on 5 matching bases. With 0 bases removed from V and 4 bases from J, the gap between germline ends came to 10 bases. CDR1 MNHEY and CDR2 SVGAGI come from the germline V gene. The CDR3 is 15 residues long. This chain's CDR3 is CASSYSRTPNQPQHF. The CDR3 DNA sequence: TGTGCCAGCAGTTACTCTAGGACACCTAATCAGCCCCAGCATTTT.

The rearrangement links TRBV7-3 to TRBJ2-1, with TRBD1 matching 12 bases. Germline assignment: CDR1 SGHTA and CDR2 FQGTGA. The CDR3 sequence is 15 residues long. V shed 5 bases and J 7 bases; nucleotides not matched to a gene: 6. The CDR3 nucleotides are TGTGCCAGCAGCCGGGACAGGGGGCTGAAAAATGAGCAGTTCTTC. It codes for CASSRDRGLKNEQFF.

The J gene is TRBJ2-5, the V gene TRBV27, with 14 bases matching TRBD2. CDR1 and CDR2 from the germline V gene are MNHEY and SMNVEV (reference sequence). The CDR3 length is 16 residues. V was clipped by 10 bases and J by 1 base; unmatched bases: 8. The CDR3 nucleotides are TGTGCCACCTACCGGACTAGCGGGAGGACCCAAGAGACCCAGTACTTC. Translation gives CATYRTSGRTQETQYF.

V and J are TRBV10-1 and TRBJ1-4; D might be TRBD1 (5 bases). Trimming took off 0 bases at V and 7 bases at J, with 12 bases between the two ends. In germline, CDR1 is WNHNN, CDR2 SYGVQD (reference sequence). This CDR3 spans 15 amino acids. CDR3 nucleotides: TGCGCCAGCAGTGAGTCGGGGGGTCCGGGTGAAAAACTGTTTTTT. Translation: CASSESGGPGEKLFF.

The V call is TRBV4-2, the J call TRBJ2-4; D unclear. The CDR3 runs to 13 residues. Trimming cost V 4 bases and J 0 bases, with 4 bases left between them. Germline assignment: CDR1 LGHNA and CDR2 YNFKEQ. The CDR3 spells CASSPLAKNIQYF. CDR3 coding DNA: TGTGCCAGCAGCCCCTTAGCCAAAAACATTCAGTACTTC.

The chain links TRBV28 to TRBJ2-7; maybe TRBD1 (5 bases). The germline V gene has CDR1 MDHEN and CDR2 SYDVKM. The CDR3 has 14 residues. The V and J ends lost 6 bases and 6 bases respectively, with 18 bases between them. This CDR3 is CASRPQGPPGEQYF. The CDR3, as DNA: TGTGCCAGCAGGCCTCAGGGTCCCCCAGGCGAGCAGTACTTC.

CDR3 bases: TGTGCCAGTAGTTCCCCGGGACAGGGAACTCCCGGACCTTACAATGAGCAGTTCTTC. Translating it yields CASSSPGQGTPGPYNEQFF. J is TRBJ2-1 and V is TRBV19; 9 bases map to TRBD1. This CDR3 comprises 19 residues. Trimming at V came to 5 bases and at J to 4 bases, leaving 18 bases not matched to a gene. CDR1 and CDR2 (germline): LNHDA, SQIVND (reference sequence).

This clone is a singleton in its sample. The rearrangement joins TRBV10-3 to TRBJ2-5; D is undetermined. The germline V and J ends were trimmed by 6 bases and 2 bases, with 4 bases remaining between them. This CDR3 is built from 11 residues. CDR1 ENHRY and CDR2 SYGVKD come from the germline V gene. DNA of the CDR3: TGTGCCATCAGCAAACAAGAGACCCAGTACTTC. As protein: CAISKQETQYF.

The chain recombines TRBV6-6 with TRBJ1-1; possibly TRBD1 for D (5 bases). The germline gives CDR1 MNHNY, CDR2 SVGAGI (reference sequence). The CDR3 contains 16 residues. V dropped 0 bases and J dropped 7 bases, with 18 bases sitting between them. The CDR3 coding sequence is TGTGCCAGCAGTTACTCGACTTCCCAGGGTGGGTTTGAAGCTTTCTTT. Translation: CASSYSTSQGGFEAFF.

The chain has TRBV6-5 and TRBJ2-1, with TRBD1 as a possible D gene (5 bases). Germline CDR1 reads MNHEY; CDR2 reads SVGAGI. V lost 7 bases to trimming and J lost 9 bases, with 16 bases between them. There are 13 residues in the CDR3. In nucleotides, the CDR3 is TGTGCCAGCACCATACTCAGGGTTACTGAGCAGTTCTTC. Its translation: CASTILRVTEQFF.

The CDR3 spells CASSLQGIVDEQFF. CDR3 bases: TGTGCCAGCAGTTTGCAGGGAATTGTTGATGAGCAGTTCTTC. The J gene is TRBJ2-1, the V gene TRBV27; a weak D match, TRBD1 (5 bases). Germline V gene lookup returns CDR1 MNHEY and CDR2 SMNVEV (reference sequence). CDR3 length equals 14 residues. V lost 3 bases and J 8 bases, leaving 14 bases between the germline ends.

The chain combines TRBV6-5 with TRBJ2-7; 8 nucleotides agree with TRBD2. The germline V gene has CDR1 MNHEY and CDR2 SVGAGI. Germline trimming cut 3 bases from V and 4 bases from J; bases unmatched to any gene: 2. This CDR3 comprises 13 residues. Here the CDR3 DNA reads TGTGCCAGCAGTTATCGGGGGGGGTACGAGCAGTACTTC. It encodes CASSYRGGYEQYF.

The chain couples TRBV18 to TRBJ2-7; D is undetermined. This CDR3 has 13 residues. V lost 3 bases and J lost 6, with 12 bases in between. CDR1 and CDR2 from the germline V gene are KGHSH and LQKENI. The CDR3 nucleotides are TGTGCCAGCTCACCTCCAGCCCCGGGCGAGCAGTACTTC. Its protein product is CASSPPAPGEQYF.

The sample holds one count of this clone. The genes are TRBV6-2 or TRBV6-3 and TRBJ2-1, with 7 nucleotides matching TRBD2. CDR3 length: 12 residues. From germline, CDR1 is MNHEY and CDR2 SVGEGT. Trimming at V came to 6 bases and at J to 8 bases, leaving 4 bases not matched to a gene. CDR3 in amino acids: CASSRTSDEQFF. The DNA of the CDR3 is TGTGCCAGCAGCCGAACTAGCGATGAGCAGTTCTTC.

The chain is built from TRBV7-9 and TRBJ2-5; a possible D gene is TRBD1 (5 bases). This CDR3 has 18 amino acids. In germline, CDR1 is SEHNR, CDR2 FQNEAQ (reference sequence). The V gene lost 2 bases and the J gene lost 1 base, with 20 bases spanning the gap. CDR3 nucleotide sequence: TGTGCCAGCAGCTTACTGAAAGGGCAGGGCTCTCTCCAAGAGACCCAGTACTTC. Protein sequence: CASSLLKGQGSLQETQYF.

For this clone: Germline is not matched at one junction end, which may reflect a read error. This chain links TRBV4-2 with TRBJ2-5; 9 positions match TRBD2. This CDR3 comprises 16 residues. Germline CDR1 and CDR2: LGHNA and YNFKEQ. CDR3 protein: CASSQDGGREQETQYF. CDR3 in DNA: TGTGCCAGCAGTCAAGACGGCGGGAGGGAACAAGAGACCCAGTACTTC.

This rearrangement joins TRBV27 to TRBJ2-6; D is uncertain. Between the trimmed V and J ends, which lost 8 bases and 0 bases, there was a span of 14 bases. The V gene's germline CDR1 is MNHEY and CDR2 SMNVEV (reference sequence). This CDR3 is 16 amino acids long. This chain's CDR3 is CASSDRSVSGANVLTF. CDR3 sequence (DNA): TGTGCCAGCTCCGACCGGAGTGTCTCTGGGGCCAACGTCCTGACTTTC.